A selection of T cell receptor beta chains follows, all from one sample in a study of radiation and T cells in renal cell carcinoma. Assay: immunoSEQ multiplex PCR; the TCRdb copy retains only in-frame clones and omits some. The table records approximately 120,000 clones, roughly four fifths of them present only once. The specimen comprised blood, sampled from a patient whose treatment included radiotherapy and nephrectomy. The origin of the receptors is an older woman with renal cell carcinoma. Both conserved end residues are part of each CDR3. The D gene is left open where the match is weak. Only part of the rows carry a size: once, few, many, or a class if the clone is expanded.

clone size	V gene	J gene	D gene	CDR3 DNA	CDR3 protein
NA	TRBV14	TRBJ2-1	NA	TGTGCCAGCAGCCAGGCACAGGCTAATGAGCAGTTCTTC	CASSQAQANEQFF
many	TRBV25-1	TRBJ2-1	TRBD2	TGTGCCAGCAGTGATACCCCGGGGGGGGAATTCAATGAGCAGTTCTTC	CASSDTPGGEFNEQFF
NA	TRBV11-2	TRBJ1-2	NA	TGTGCCAGCAGCTTAGTTTTCGGGGCAGCCTCCCATGGCTACACCTTC	CASSLVFGAASHGYTF
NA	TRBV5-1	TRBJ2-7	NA	TGCGCCAGCAGCTTGGAGGGCAACTCCTACGAGCAGTACTTC	CASSLEGNSYEQYF
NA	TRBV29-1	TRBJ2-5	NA	TGCAGCGTTGAAGATAAAGAGACCCAGTACTTC	CSVEDKETQYF
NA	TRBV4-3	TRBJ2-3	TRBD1	TGCGCCAGCAGCCAAGAGTGGACAGGGGGCACAGATACGCAGTATTTT	CASSQEWTGGTDTQYF
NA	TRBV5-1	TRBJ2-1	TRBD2	TGCGCCAGCAGCCCAAGGACTAGCGGGGGGGCCCTCAATGAGCAGTTCTTC	CASSPRTSGGALNEQFF
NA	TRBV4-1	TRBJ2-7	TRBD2	TGCGCCAGCAGCCAACCTCTAGCGGGGGGCGCGTACGAGCAGTACTTC	CASSQPLAGGAYEQYF
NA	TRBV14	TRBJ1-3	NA	TGTGCCAGCAGCCAAGGATTGGGACGCGTAAACACCATATATTTT	CASSQGLGRVNTIYF
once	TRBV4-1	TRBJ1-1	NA	TGCGCCAGCAGCCAAGGGGGACTCATGAACACTGAAGCTTTCTTT	CASSQGGLMNTEAFF
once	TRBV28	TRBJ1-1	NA	TGTGCCAGCAGAGCCCGCCGGGCCAACACTGAAGCTTTCTTT	CASRARRANTEAFF
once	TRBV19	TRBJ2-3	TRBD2	TGTGCCAGTACTAGACTAGCGGGGAACACAGATACGCAGTATTTT	CASTRLAGNTDTQYF
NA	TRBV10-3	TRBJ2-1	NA	TGTGCCATCAGTGGCCGGGACAATGAGCAGTTCTTC	CAISGRDNEQFF
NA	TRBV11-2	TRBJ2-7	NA	TGTGCCAGCAGCTTAGATCTTTGGGCTGGCTACGAGCAGTACTTC	CASSLDLWAGYEQYF
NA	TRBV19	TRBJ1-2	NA	TGTGCCAGTAGTATTGGATCCTTATGGTATGGCTACACCTTC	CASSIGSLWYGYTF
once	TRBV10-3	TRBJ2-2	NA	TGTGCCATCAGTGATGGCGGGGAGCTGTTTTTT	CAISDGGELFF
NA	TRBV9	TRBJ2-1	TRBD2	TGTGCCAGCAGCGTATCCGGCGGGGGGTACAATGAGCAGTTCTTC	CASSVSGGGYNEQFF
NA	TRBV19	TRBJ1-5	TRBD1	TGTGCCAGTAGTATGGGACAGGGGGCTTATCAGCCCCAGCATTTT	CASSMGQGAYQPQHF
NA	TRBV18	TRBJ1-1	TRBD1	TGTGCCAGCTCACCTGGGACAGATTCTATGAACACTGAAGCTTTCTTT	CASSPGTDSMNTEAFF
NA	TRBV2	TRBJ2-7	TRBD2	TGTGCCAGCAGTGCCACTAGCGGGAGGCCCGAGCAGTACTTC	CASSATSGRPEQYF
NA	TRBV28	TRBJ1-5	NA	TGTGCCAGCAGCTTAGGGACCCGAGAACAGCCCCAGCATTTT	CASSLGTREQPQHF
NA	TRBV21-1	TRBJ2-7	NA	TGTGCCAGCAGCAAAGAGGGAAGGAGGACCCGCTACGAGCAGTACTTC	CASSKEGRRTRYEQYF
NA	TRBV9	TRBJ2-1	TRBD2	TGTGCCAGCAGCGTAGGAGCGGGAGGTGGCTACAATGAGCAGTTCTTC	CASSVGAGGGYNEQFF
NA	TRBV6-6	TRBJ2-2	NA	TGTGCCAGCAAGGCGAGCACCGGGGAGCTGTTTTTT	CASKASTGELFF
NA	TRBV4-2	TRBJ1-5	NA	TGTGCCAGCAGCCAAGATCGGCAGGGCAATCAGCCCCAGCATTTT	CASSQDRQGNQPQHF
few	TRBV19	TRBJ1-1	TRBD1	TGTGCCTCAGGGACAGGGGAGTATAACACTGAAGCTTTCTTT	CASGTGEYNTEAFF
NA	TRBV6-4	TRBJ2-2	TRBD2	TGTGCCAGCAGGGGAGCGGGGGGCACCGGGGAGCTGTTTTTT	CASRGAGGTGELFF
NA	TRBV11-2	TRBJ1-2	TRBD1	TGTGCCAGCAGCTTAGACCCGACAGGGTCGGATGGCTACACCTTC	CASSLDPTGSDGYTF
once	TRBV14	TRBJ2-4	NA	TGTGCCAGCAGCCAAGATGCGTGGAACATTCAGTACTTC	CASSQDAWNIQYF
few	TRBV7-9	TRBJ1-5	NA	TGTGCCAGCAGCTTAAAGGATAGCAATCAGCCCCAGCATTTT	CASSLKDSNQPQHF
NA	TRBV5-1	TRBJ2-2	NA	TGCGCCAGCAGCTTGGATACCGGGGAGCTGTTTTTT	CASSLDTGELFF
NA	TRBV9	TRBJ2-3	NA	TGTGCCAGCAGCGCCAATTGGGTGGCCCCGGGAGATACGCAGTATTTT	CASSANWVAPGDTQYF
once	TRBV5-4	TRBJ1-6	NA	TGTGCCAGCAGCTTGAACAGGGACGATTCACCCCTCCACTTT	CASSLNRDDSPLHF
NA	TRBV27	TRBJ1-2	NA	TGTGCCAGCAGCCTCGCGGGGACCCCGCTTAATGGCTACACCTTC	CASSLAGTPLNGYTF
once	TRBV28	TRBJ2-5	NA	TGTGCCAGCATTGCCGACAGACACGAGACCCAGTACTTC	CASIADRHETQYF
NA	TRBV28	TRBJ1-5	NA	TGTGCCAGCAGTTTTCGGGGGGGGCCCCAGCATTTT	CASSFRGGPQHF
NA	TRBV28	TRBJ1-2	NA	TGTGCCAGCAGTTTCCATGGCTATGGCTACACCTTC	CASSFHGYGYTF
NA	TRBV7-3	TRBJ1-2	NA	TGTGCCAGCAGCCCCTCGGGGGCAAGTGGTGGCTACACCTTC	CASSPSGASGGYTF
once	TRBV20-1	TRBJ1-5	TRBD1	TGCAGTGCTGACAGGGGGCAGCCCCAGCATTTT	CSADRGQPQHF
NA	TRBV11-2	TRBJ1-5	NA	TGTGCCAGCAGCCGTTATACTGGGGGCAATCAGCCCCAGCATTTT	CASSRYTGGNQPQHF
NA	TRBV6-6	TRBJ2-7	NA	TGTGCCAGCAGTTACTCCCGCGACTACGAGCAGTACTTC	CASSYSRDYEQYF
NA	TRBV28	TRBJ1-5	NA	TGTGCCAGCAGTCTAGGACTAAATAGGAATCAGCCCCAGCATTTT	CASSLGLNRNQPQHF
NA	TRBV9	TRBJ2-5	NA	TGTGCCAGCAGCGTAGTATCAGGGGCAGGAGAGACCCAGTACTTC	CASSVVSGAGETQYF
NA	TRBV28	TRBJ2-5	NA	TGTGCCAGCAGTTCCAGTGGGGCGGGGGAGACCCAGTACTTC	CASSSSGAGETQYF
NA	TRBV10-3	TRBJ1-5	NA	TGTGCCATCAGTGAGCAGGGTTGGGATCAGCCCCAGCATTTT	CAISEQGWDQPQHF